Following are 27 T cell receptor beta chains from one sample sequenced in a study of T cell changes during pregnancy in multiple sclerosis. Only in-frame clones appear in the TCRdb table, and some are missing; sequencing was by immunoSEQ multiplex PCR. Altogether 57,000 or so clones are present, around 93% being singletons, with the ten largest covering about 3.7%. The sequencing used peripheral blood, collected after pregnancy. The receptors stem from a female donor in good health, enrolled as a control in a pregnancy study.

V usage is TRBV27 and J usage is TRBJ2-1; 7 bases map to TRBD1. The V gene's germline CDR1 is MNHEY and CDR2 SMNVEV (reference sequence). Trimming cost V 7 bases and J 5 bases; bases outside gene matches: 5. CDR3 length: 13 amino acids. This CDR3 reads CASTGTVNNEQFF. The CDR3 DNA reads as TGTGCCAGCACCGGGACAGTTAACAATGAGCAGTTCTTC.

This sequence joins TRBV25-1 and TRBJ2-7; 11 bases agree with TRBD2. The J call may be faulty, since TRBJ2-1 better matches the DNA end. CDR3 size: 17 residues. Germline V gives CDR1 MGHDK, CDR2 SYGVNS. The CDR3 loop is CASSGGSGRGTYNEQFF. CDR3 sequence (DNA): TGTGCCAGCAGTGGAGGTAGCGGGAGGGGAACCTACAATGAGCAGTTCTTC.

The gene calls are TRBV4-1 and TRBJ2-3; 14 bases map to TRBD2. The CDR3 runs to 18 residues. The J segment lost 3 bases and the V segment lost 4 bases, leaving 9 bases of the junction unmatched. The germline gives CDR1 MGHRA, CDR2 YSYEKL. CDR3 sequence reads: CASSLRLAGGPLTDTQYF. The CDR3 DNA reads TGCGCCAGCAGCCTACGACTAGCGGGGGGGCCGTTAACAGATACGCAGTATTTT.

The gene calls are TRBV2 and TRBJ2-4; TRBD2 might be the D (5 bases). This CDR3 region has 13 residues. Deletions cut 4 bases from V and 6 bases from J, with 10 bases between. The germline CDR1 and CDR2 sequences are SNHLY and FYNNEI. CDR3 nucleotide sequence: TGTGCCAGCAGTGGCGAGGGTCGAAACATTCAGTACTTC. Translation gives CASSGEGRNIQYF.

The gene calls are TRBV12-2 and TRBJ2-3; the D call of TRBD2 is as the table states it, not checked on the DNA. TRBV12-2 is a listed pseudogene. The CDR3 is 15 amino acids. The CDR3 spells CASRSFTGTTHTQYF. CDR3 DNA sequence: TGTGCAAGTCGCTCCTTTACCGGGACTACCCATACGCAGTATTTT.

The gene calls are TRBV7-9 and TRBJ1-1; TRBD1 matches at 12 bases. There are 16 residues in the CDR3. Trimming at V came to 3 bases and at J to 0 bases, leaving 2 bases not matched to a gene. Germline-derived CDR1 and CDR2 are SEHNR and FQNEAQ (reference sequence). CDR3 protein: CASSLGQGAMNTEAFF. The CDR3 region has the DNA TGTGCCAGCAGCTTGGGACAGGGGGCGATGAACACTGAAGCTTTCTTT. The full variable domain, with the rest looked up from reference TRBV7-9 and TRBJ1-1, is DTGVSQNPRHKITKRGQNVTFRCDPISEHNRLYWYRQTLGQGPEFLTYFQNEAQLEKSRLLSDRFSAERPKGSFSTLEIQRTEQGDSAMYLCASSLGQGAMNTEAFFGQGTRLTVV.

V and J are TRBV5-6 and TRBJ2-3, with 7 bases aligning to TRBD2. The germline CDR1 and CDR2 sequences are SGHDT and YYEEEE. There are 16 residues in the CDR3. Losses at the gene ends were 0 bases for V and 3 bases for J; bases not matched to a gene: 7. CDR3 coding DNA: TGTGCCAGCAGCTTGGAACTAGCGTTTAATACAGATACGCAGTATTTT. Protein product: CASSLELAFNTDTQYF. Full variable domain (outside the CDR3, taken from reference TRBV5-6 and TRBJ2-3): DAGVTQSPTHLIKTRGQQVTLRCSPKSGHDTVSWYQQALGQGPQFIFQYYEEEERQRGNFPDRFSGHQFPNYSSELNVNALLLGDSALYLCASSLELAFNTDTQYFGPGTRLTVL.

The J gene is TRBJ2-7, the V gene TRBV25-1; 9 bases line up with TRBD1. The trim removed 4 bases at V and 4 bases at J, leaving 5 bases unmatched. The germline V gene encodes CDR1 MGHDK and CDR2 SYGVNS. There are 14 residues in the CDR3. This chain's CDR3 is CASSAGTGSYEQYF. The CDR3 DNA is TGTGCCAGCAGTGCCGGGACAGGGTCTTACGAGCAGTACTTC.

The chain couples TRBV6-5 to TRBJ2-7; maybe TRBD1 (5 bases). The length of the CDR3 is 16 residues. With 0 bases removed from V and 3 bases from J, the gap between germline ends came to 15 bases. Germline-derived CDR1 and CDR2 are MNHEY and SVGAGI. The CDR3 bases are TGTGCCAGCAGTTACTCTCGGAGTAGACAGAACTACGAGCAGTACTTC. As protein: CASSYSRSRQNYEQYF.

This chain uses TRBV6-5 with TRBJ2-3, with TRBD2 matching over 12 bases. The CDR3 length is 15 residues. Losses at the gene ends were 5 bases for V and 7 bases for J; bases not matched to a gene: 7. Germline CDR1 MNHEY, CDR2 SVGAGI. CDR3 sequence: CASSQLAGGHYTQYF. CDR3 in DNA: TGTGCCAGCAGTCAGCTAGCGGGGGGGCACTATACGCAGTATTTT.

The chain employs TRBV29-1 and TRBJ2-7, with 9 positions matching TRBD1. Germline V gene data show CDR1 as SQVTM and CDR2 as ANQGSEA. V shed 5 bases and J 6 bases; nucleotides not matched to a gene: 8. The CDR3 has 13 residues. CDR3 in DNA: TGCAGCGTTCCTGGACAGGGGTCAGGCGAGCAGTACTTC. Its translation: CSVPGQGSGEQYF.

This clone was counted only a few times. The chain uses TRBV5-4 and TRBJ1-1; 8 nucleotides line up with TRBD1. This CDR3 spans 14 amino acids. Germline CDR1 reads SGHNT; CDR2 reads YYREEE (reference sequence). V gave up 2 bases and J gave up 3 bases; unmatched junction bases: 3. The CDR3 coding sequence is TGTGCCAGCAGCTTATTGACAGGGGACACTGAAGCTTTCTTT. Its translation is CASSLLTGDTEAFF.

The gene calls are TRBV2 and TRBJ1-5; tentatively, D is TRBD1 (5 bases). The CDR3 is 15 amino acids. Trimming stripped 3 bases from V and 8 bases from J, with 17 bases between. CDR1 SNHLY and CDR2 FYNNEI come from the germline V gene. The CDR3 nucleotides read TGTGCCAGCAGTGATAGCTTGGCAGGGTTGAAGCCCCAGCATTTT. This sequence encodes CASSDSLAGLKPQHF.

V is TRBV6-5 and J is TRBJ2-3; D possibly corresponds to TRBD2 (6 bases). The germline CDR1 and CDR2 sequences are MNHEY and SVGAGI. CDR3 length: 11 amino acids. V was pared by 8 bases and J by 6 bases, with 9 bases between. The CDR3 DNA sequence: TGTGCCAGCTTTGGGGGGGATACGCAGTATTTT. As protein: CASFGGDTQYF.

This clone was picked up a small number of times. The CDR3 region is CASSPRTGIYNEQFF. CDR3 DNA: TGTGCCAGTAGTCCCAGGACAGGAATTTACAATGAGCAGTTCTTC. The J gene is TRBJ2-1, the V gene TRBV19, with 7 bases aligning to TRBD1. Losses at the gene ends were 5 bases for V and 4 bases for J; bases not matched to a gene: 8. The CDR3 is 15 residues long. Germline V gene lookup returns CDR1 LNHDA and CDR2 SQIVND (reference sequence).

The chain carries TRBV5-4 and TRBJ1-2; 7 bases fit TRBD1. CDR1 and CDR2 from the germline V gene are SGHNT and YYREEE (reference sequence). The CDR3 covers 14 residues. Trimming cost V 0 bases and J 4 bases; bases outside gene matches: 3. For the CDR3, the DNA is TGTGCCAGCAGCTTGGGGGGACAGAGCTATGGCTACACCTTC. It encodes CASSLGGQSYGYTF.

The DNA for the CDR3 is TGTGCTAGTGGTTACGACAGGGGACCCTACGAGCAGTACTTC. It specifies CASGYDRGPYEQYF. This sequence joins TRBV12-5 and TRBJ2-7; 8 bases line up with TRBD1. This CDR3 is 14 amino acids long. Unmatched junction bases numbered 4, after V lost 4 bases and J lost 2 bases. The germline V gene encodes CDR1 LGHNT and CDR2 FRNRAP.

J is TRBJ2-6 and V is TRBV4-2, with TRBD1 matching 7 bases. The CDR3 runs 16 residues. Germline CDR1 reads LGHNA; CDR2 reads YNFKEQ. The V segment lost 0 bases and the J segment 2 bases; nucleotides outside the gene matches: 1. The CDR3 nucleotides are TGTGCCAGCAGCCAAGATCAGGGGGCTGGGGCCAACGTCCTGACTTTC. It is translated as CASSQDQGAGANVLTF.

As DNA, the CDR3 is TGCGCCAGCAGCTTAGCGACAGGGGCATCCTACGAGCAGTACTTC. This sequence encodes CASSLATGASYEQYF. The chain combines TRBV5-1 with TRBJ2-7; 8 bases match TRBD1. V was pared by 2 bases and J by 1 base, with 5 bases of the junction left unmatched. The CDR3 extends over 15 amino acids. Looked up from germline, CDR1 is SGHRS and CDR2 is YFSETQ.

The rearrangement joins TRBV9 to TRBJ2-1; 7 bases match TRBD1. J lost 0 bases, V lost 0 bases, and 9 bases had no gene match. In germline, CDR1 is SGDLS, CDR2 YYNGEE. This CDR3 comprises 18 residues. The CDR3 loop is CASSVAGGAYSSYNEQFF. The CDR3 region has the DNA TGTGCCAGCAGCGTAGCAGGGGGAGCTTATAGCTCCTACAATGAGCAGTTCTTC. Filled out from reference TRBV9 and TRBJ2-1, the complete variable domain reads DSGVTQTPKHLITATGQRVTLRCSPRSGDLSVYWYQQSLDQGLQFLIQYYNGEERAKGNILERFSAQQFPDLHSELNLSSLELGDSALYFCASSVAGGAYSSYNEQFFGPGTRLTVL.

The V and J genes are TRBV10-3 and TRBJ1-1; TRBD1 agrees at 11 bases. V was pared by 0 bases and J by 1 base, with 1 base of the junction left unmatched. Germline values: CDR1 ENHRY, CDR2 SYGVKD. The CDR3 runs 16 residues. CDR3 residues: CAISESGQGGNTEAFF. CDR3 in DNA: TGTGCCATCAGTGAGTCGGGACAGGGGGGGAACACTGAAGCTTTCTTT.

The V and J genes are TRBV19 and TRBJ1-4, with 8 bases identical to TRBD1. V lost 6 bases, J lost 3 bases, and 3 bases stayed unmatched. This CDR3 spans 14 amino acids. Germline V gene sequence: CDR1 LNHDA, CDR2 SQIVND (reference sequence). In DNA, the CDR3 is TGTGCCAGTAGACGGACAGGGCCTAATGAAAAACTGTTTTTT. It codes for CASRRTGPNEKLFF.

This clone was observed a few times. The CDR3 is CASSVVEGTEAFF. The CDR3 DNA is TGTGCCAGCAGCGTAGTAGAGGGCACTGAAGCTTTCTTT. The chain employs TRBV9 and TRBJ1-1; D gene ambiguous. V was cut by 0 bases and J by 4 bases, with 7 bases left in between. Germline values: CDR1 SGDLS, CDR2 YYNGEE. The CDR3 contains 13 residues.

The genes are TRBV19 and TRBJ1-2, with TRBD1 matching 9 bases. There are 15 residues in the CDR3. The junction had 6 bases not matched to a gene; V was cut back by 3 bases and J by 4 bases. Per the germline V gene, CDR1 is LNHDA and CDR2 is SQIVND (reference sequence). CDR3 sequence reads: CASSMTGQGIYGYTF. The CDR3 bases are TGTGCCAGTAGTATGACGGGACAGGGAATCTATGGCTACACCTTC.

The V call is TRBV30, the J call TRBJ1-1; 8 bases match TRBD1. This CDR3 contains 14 residues. CDR1 is GTSNPN and CDR2 is SVGIG in the germline V gene (reference sequence). Trimming at V came to 0 bases and at J to 5 bases, leaving 5 bases not matched to a gene. CDR3 DNA: TGTGCCTGGAGTGTGTCCAGGGGGCAAACTGAAGCTTTCTTT. Protein sequence: CAWSVSRGQTEAFF.

CDR3 residues: CASSDSYNSPLHF. CDR3 coding DNA: TGTGCCAGCAGTGACAGTTATAATTCACCCCTCCACTTT. The chain recombines TRBV6-5 with TRBJ1-6, with D perhaps TRBD1 (5 bases). CDR3 length: 13 residues. Germline CDR1 MNHEY, CDR2 SVGAGI. The germline V and J ends were trimmed by 5 bases and 4 bases, with 6 bases remaining between them.

The chain couples TRBV19 to TRBJ1-1, with a tentative D call TRBD1 (5 bases). This CDR3 comprises 14 residues. Deletions cut 5 bases from V and 1 base from J, with 11 bases between. Germline lookup yields CDR1 LNHDA and CDR2 SQIVND (reference sequence). CDR3 DNA: TGTGCCAGTAGTCCACAGGCTTCGAACACTGAAGCTTTCTTT. Amino acid sequence: CASSPQASNTEAFF.